This paragraph covers one TCR beta chain sequence. This specimen comes from a study of blood T cell repertoires in COVID-19. Study details: Acute-phase and convalescent COVID-19 samples originated in the United States, Italy and Spain. The analysed material was cDNA or gDNA that came from T cells, B-cell-depleted T cells, or PBMCs.

In the source study's methods: Estimates of nucleated cell counts were drawn from the amplification of reference gene primers. Sequencing used immunoSEQ multiplex PCR; TCRdb keeps in-frame clones, though not all of them. The D gene and trimming were derived from the DNA, and the V and J assignments and clone size from that table. The data show tens of thousands of clones, 90% seen once. This CDR3 is built from 15 residues. Germline CDR1 SGHTA, CDR2 FQGNSA. The J segment lost 2 bases and the V segment lost 5 bases, leaving 5 bases of the junction unmatched. The chain employs TRBV7-2 and TRBJ2-7; TRBD2 aligns across 11 bases. The sample comprised peripheral blood. The clonotype originates from a man aged 18 to 35 with COVID-19, enrolled during active disease. Here the CDR3 reads CASSTSGRSAYEQYF. CDR3 bases: TGTGCCAGCAGCACTAGCGGGAGAAGTGCCTACGAGCAGTACTTC.